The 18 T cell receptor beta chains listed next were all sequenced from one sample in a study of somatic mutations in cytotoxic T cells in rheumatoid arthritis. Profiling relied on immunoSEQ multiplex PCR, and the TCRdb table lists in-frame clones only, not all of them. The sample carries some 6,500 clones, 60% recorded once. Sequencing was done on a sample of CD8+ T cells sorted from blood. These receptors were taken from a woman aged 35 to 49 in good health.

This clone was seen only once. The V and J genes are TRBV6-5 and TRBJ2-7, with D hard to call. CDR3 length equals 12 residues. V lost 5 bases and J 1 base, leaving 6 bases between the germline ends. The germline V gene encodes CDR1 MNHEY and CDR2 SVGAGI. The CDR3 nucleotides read TGTGCCAGCAGTCTCGATTCCTACGAGCAGTACTTC. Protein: CASSLDSYEQYF.

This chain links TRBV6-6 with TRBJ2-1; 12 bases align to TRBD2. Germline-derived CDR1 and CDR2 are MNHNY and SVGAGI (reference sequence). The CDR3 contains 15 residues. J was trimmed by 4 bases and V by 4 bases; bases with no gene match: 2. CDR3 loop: CASSWGLAGYNEQFF. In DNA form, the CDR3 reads TGTGCCAGCAGTTGGGGACTAGCGGGTTACAATGAGCAGTTCTTC.

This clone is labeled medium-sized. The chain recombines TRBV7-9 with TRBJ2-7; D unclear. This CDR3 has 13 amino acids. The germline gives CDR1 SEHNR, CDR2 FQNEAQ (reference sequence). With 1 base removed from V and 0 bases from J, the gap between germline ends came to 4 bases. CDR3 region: CASSLDYSYEQYF. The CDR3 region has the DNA TGTGCCAGCAGCTTAGACTACTCCTACGAGCAGTACTTC.

CDR3 residues: CASSLAGGADTQYF. CDR3 nucleotides: TGTGCCAGCAGCTTAGCAGGGGGCGCAGATACGCAGTATTTT. This chain uses TRBV7-9 with TRBJ2-3; 7 bases line up with TRBD1. Germline values: CDR1 SEHNR, CDR2 FQNEAQ (reference sequence). Trimming removed 0 bases from V and 4 bases from J; junction bases left unmatched: 1. This CDR3 has 14 residues.

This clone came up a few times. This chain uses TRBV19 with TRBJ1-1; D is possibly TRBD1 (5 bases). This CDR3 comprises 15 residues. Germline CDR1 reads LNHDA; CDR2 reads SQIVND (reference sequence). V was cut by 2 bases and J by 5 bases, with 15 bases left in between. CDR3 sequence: CASSILEGWKTEAFF. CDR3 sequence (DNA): TGTGCCAGTAGTATATTGGAGGGGTGGAAAACTGAAGCTTTCTTT.

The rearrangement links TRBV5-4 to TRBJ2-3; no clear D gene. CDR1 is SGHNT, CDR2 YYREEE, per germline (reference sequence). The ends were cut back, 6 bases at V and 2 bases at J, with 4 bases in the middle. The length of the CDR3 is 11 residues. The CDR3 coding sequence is TGTGCCAGCACCTCCACAGATACGCAGTATTTT. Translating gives CASTSTDTQYF.

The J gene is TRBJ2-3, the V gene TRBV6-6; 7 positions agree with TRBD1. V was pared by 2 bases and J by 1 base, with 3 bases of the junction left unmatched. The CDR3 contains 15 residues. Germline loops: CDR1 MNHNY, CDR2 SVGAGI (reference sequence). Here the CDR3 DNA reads TGTGCCAGCAGTTACCAGGGGGAGCGCACAGATACGCAGTATTTT. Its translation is CASSYQGERTDTQYF.

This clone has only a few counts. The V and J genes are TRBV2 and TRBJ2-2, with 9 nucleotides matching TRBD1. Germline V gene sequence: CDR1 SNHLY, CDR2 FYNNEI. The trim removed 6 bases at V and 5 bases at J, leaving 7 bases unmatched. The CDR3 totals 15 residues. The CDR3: CASRPGQGGTGELFF. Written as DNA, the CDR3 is TGTGCCAGCAGACCGGGACAGGGTGGGACCGGGGAGCTGTTTTTT.

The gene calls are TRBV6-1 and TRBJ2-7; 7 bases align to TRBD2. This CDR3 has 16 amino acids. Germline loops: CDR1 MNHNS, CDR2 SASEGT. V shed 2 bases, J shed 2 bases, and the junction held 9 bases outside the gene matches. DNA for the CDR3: TGTGCCAGCAGTGAACTAAGCAGCGGGACTGCCTACGAGCAGTACTTC. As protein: CASSELSSGTAYEQYF.

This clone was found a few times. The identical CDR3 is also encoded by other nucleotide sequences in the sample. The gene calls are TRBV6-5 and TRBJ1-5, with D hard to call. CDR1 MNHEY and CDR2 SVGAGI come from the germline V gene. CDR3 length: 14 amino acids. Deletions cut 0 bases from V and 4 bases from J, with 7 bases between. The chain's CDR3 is CASSYSISNQPQHF. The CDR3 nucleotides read TGTGCCAGCAGTTACTCGATAAGTAATCAGCCCCAGCATTTT.

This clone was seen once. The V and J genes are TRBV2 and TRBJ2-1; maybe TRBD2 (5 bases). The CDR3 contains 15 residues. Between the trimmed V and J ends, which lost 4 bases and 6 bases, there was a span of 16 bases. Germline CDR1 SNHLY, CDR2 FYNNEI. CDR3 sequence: CASSALAGSLNEQFF. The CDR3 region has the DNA TGTGCCAGCAGTGCGCTAGCTGGTTCCCTCAATGAGCAGTTCTTC.

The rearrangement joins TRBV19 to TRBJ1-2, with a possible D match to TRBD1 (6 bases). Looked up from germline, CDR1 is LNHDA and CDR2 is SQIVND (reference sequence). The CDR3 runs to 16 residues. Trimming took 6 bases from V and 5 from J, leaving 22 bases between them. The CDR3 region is CASSWMQPGDWYGYTF. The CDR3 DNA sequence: TGTGCCAGTAGCTGGATGCAGCCAGGGGATTGGTATGGCTACACCTTC.

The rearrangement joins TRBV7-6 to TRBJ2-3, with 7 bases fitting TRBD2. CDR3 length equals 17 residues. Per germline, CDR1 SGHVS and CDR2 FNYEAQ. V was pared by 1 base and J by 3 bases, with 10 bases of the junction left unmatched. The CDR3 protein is CASSLVVGLAATDTQYF. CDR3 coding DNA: TGTGCCAGCAGCTTAGTAGTTGGGCTAGCGGCGACAGATACGCAGTATTTT. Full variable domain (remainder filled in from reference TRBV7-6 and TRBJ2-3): GAGVSQSPRYKVTKRGQDVALRCDPISGHVSLYWYRQALGQGPEFLTYFNYEAQQDKSGLPNDRFSAERPEGSISTLTIQRTEQRDSAMYRCASSLVVGLAATDTQYFGPGTRLTVL.

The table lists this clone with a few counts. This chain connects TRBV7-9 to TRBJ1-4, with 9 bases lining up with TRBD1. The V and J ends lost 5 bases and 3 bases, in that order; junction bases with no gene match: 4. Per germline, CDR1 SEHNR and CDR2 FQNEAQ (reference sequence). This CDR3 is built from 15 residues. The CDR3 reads CASSATGGPNEKLFF. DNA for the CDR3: TGTGCCAGCAGCGCCACAGGGGGCCCTAATGAAAAACTGTTTTTT.

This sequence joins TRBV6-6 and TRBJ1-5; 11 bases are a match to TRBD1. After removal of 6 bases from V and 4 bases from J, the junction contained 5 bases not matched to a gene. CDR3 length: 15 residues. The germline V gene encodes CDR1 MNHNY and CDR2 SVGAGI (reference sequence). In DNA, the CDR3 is TGTGCCAGCAGGTGGACAGGGGGCTCTAATCAGCCCCAGCATTTT. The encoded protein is CASRWTGGSNQPQHF.

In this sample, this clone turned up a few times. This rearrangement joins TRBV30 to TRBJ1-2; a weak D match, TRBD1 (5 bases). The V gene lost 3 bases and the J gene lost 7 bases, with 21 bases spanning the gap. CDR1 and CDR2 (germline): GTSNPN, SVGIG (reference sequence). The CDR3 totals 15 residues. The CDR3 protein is CAWRDDRAVGGGYTF. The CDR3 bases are TGTGCCTGGAGGGACGACAGAGCTGTGGGGGGTGGCTACACCTTC.

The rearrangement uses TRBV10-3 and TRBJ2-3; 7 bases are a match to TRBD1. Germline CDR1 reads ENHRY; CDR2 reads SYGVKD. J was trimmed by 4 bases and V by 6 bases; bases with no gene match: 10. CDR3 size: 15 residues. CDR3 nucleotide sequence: TGTGCCATCAGGGAGGACAGGTCCGGCCCAGATACGCAGTATTTT. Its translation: CAIREDRSGPDTQYF.

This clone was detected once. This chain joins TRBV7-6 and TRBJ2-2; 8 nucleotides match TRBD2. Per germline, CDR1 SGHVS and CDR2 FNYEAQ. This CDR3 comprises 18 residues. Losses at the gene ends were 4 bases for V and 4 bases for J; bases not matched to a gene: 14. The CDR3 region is CASSSSPSGLGLTGELFF. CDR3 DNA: TGTGCCAGCAGCTCCTCTCCTAGCGGGTTGGGGCTCACCGGGGAGCTGTTTTTT. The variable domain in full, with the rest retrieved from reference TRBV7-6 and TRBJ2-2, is GAGVSQSPRYKVTKRGQDVALRCDPISGHVSLYWYRQALGQGPEFLTYFNYEAQQDKSGLPNDRFSAERPEGSISTLTIQRTEQRDSAMYRCASSSSPSGLGLTGELFFGEGSRLTVL.